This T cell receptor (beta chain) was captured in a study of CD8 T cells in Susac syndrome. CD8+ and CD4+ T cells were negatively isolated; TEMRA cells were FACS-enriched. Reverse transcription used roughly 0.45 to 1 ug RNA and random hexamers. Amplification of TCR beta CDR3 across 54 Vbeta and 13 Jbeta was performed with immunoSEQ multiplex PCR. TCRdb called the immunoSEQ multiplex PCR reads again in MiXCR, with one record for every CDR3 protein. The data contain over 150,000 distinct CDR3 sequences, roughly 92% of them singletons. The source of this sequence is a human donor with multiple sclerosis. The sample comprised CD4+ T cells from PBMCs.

The DNA of the CDR3 is TGTGCCAGCAGCCGACTGGGATACGAGCAGTACTTC. Residues: CASSRLGYEQYF. The J gene is TRBJ2-7, the V gene TRBV3-1, with unresolved D. Trimming cost V 4 bases and J 4 bases, with 8 bases left between them. The CDR3 runs 12 residues. Germline V gives CDR1 LGHDT, CDR2 YNNKEL (reference sequence).